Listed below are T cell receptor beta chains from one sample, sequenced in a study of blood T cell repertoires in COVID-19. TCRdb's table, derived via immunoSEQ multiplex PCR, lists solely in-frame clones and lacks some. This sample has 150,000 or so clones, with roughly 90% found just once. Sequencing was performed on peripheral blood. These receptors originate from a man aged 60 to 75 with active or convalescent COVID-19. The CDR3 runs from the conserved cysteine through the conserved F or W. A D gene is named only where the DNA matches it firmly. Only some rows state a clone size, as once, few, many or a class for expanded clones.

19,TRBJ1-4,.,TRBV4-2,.,TGTGCCAGCAGCCCCCGGGAAAGATTAGATCGAGGGCGAAATGAAAAACTGTTTTTT,CASSPRERLDRGRNEKLFF
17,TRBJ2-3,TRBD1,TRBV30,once,TGTGCCTGGAGTGTAACCGGGACAGGGGACTTCAAGGATACGCAGTATTTT,CAWSVTGTGDFKDTQYF
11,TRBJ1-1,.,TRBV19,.,TGTGCCACCCTTCAGAGGACTGAAGCTTTCTTT,CATLQRTEAFF
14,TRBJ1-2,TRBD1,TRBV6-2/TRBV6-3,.,TGTGCCAGCAGTTACGACAGGGCCCGCTATGGCTACACCTTC,CASSYDRARYGYTF
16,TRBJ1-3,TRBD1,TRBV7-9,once,TGTGCCAGCAGCTTACCCGGGACAGACTCTGGAAACACCATATATTTT,CASSLPGTDSGNTIYF
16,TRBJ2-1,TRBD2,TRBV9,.,TGTGCCAGCAGCCGCGGACTAGCGGGAGGAGACAATGAGCAGTTCTTC,CASSRGLAGGDNEQFF
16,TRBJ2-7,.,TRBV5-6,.,TGTGCCAGCAGCCCCTGGGGGGTAGCGAGCTCCTACGAGCAGTACTTC,CASSPWGVASSYEQYF
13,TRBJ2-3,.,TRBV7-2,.,TGTGCCAGCAGCTTAAGGGGGACGGGAACGCAGTATTTT,CASSLRGTGTQYF
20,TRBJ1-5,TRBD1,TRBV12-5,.,TGTGCTAGTGGTTTGAAAACCAGGACAGGGCAAGATTTCTGCAATCAGCCCCAGCATTTT,CASGLKTRTGQDFCNQPQHF
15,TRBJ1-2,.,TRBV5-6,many,TGTGCCAGCAGCTTGGACGGGTTGGAAGGCTATGGCTACACCTTC,CASSLDGLEGYGYTF
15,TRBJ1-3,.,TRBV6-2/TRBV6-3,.,TGTGCCAGCAGCCCACAAGGGAGGCGAGGAAACACCATATATTTT,CASSPQGRRGNTIYF
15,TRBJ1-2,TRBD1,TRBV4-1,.,TGCGCCAGCACCTTTAAAGGGGCAGGGGGATATGGCTACACCTTC,CASTFKGAGGYGYTF
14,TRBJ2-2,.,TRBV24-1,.,TGTGCCACCATTGGGGCCCCGAACACCGGGGAGCTGTTTTTT,CATIGAPNTGELFF
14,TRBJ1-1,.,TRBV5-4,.,TGTGCCAGCTCAAAAAGGCAGGGCGACACTGAAGCTTTCTTT,CASSKRQGDTEAFF
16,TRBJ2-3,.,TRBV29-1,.,TGCAGCGTTGAAGATCCGGCTAGCGTCAACACAGATACGCAGTATTTT,CSVEDPASVNTDTQYF
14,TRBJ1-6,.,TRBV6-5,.,TGTGCCAGCAGTCCGGGACTGACTAATTCACCCCTCCACTTT,CASSPGLTNSPLHF
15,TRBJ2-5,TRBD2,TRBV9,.,TGTGCCAGCAGCGTGGGGACTAGCGGGAGCCAGACCCAGTACTTC,CASSVGTSGSQTQYF
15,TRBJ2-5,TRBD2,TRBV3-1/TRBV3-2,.,TGTGCCAGCAGCCAAATGGGGGGGATAAGGGAGACCCAGTACTTC,CASSQMGGIRETQYF
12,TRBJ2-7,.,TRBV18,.,TGTGCCAGCTCACGCGGGATGTACGAGCAGTACTTC,CASSRGMYEQYF
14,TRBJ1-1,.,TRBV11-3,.,TGTGCCAGCAGCTCTAGCCCCCGTAACACTGAAGCTTTCTTT,CASSSSPRNTEAFF
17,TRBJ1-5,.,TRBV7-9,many,TGTGCCAGCAGCTTAGCCCAGGGAGGGTATGGCAATCAGCCCCAGCATTTT,CASSLAQGGYGNQPQHF
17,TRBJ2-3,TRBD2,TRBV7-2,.,TGTGCCAGCAGCTTTAATAGCGGGCCCTCTAGCACAGATACGCAGTATTTT,CASSFNSGPSSTDTQYF
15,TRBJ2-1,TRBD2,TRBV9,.,TGTGCCAGCAGCTTCCGACTAGCGGGAACATATGAGCAGTTCTTC,CASSFRLAGTYEQFF
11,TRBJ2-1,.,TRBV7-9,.,TGTGCCTCCCAGGTTTTAGGTGAGCAGTTCTTC,CASQVLGEQFF
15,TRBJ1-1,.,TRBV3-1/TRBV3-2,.,TGTGCCAGCAGCCAAGCTAGCGTGGGGGACACTGAAGCTTTCTTT,CASSQASVGDTEAFF
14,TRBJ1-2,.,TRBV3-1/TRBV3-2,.,TGTGCCAGCAGCCAAGCCGACAGAAACTATGGCTACACCTTC,CASSQADRNYGYTF
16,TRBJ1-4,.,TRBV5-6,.,TGTGCCAGCAGCTTGGTGGGGCAAGGAACTAATGAAAAACTGTTTTTT,CASSLVGQGTNEKLFF
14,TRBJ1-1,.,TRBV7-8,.,TGTGCCAGCAGCTTCAAAGGGAGGGGGACTGAAGCTTTCTTT,CASSFKGRGTEAFF
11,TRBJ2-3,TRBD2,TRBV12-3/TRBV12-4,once,TGTGCCAGCAATCGGGAGGGCCGGCTGTATTTT,CASNREGRLYF
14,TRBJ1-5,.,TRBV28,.,TGTGCCAGCAGTAACCCGTCAGGGTATCAGCCCCAGCATTTT,CASSNPSGYQPQHF
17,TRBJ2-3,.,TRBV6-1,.,TGTGCCAGCAGTGAATCACTGACTAGTATAGTCTCAGATACGCAGTATTTT,CASSESLTSIVSDTQYF
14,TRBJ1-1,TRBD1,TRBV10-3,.,TGTGCCATCAGCACAGGGGGCTTCTACACTGAAGCTTTCTTT,CAISTGGFYTEAFF
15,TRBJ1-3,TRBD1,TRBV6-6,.,TGTGCCAGCAGTTACAAAGGACAGGGGGCGAACACCATATATTTT,CASSYKGQGANTIYF
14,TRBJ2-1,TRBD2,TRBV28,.,TGTGCCAGCAGGCCGGGGGGGACTAACAATGAGCAGTTCTTC,CASRPGGTNNEQFF
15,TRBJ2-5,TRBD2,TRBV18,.,TGTGCCAGCTCACCACCGGTAGCGGGCGCGGAGACCCAGTACTTC,CASSPPVAGAETQYF
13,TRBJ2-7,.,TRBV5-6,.,TGTGCCAGCAGCTTACAGGTTGCCTACGAGCAGTACTTC,CASSLQVAYEQYF
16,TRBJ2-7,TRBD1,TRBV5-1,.,TGCGCCAGCAGCCCACCCCCAGAGGGGGCGTTATACGAGCAGTACTTC,CASSPPPEGALYEQYF
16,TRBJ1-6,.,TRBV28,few,TGTGCCACCTCCCGGGAGTCCGGCTCCTATAATTCACCCCTCCACTTT,CATSRESGSYNSPLHF
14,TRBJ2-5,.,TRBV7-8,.,TGTGCCAGCAGCTTAGCGACAGTCGAAGAGACCCAGTACTTC,CASSLATVEETQYF
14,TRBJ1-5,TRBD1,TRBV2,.,TGTGCCAGCCGACAGGGGATAGAGGTACAGCCCCAGCATTTT,CASRQGIEVQPQHF
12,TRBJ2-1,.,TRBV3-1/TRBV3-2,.,TGTGCCAGCAGCCAAGTGTTCTATGAGCAGTTCTTC,CASSQVFYEQFF
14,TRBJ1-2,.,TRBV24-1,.,TGTGCCACCAGTCGCGACGGGGCTAACTATGGCTACACCTTC,CATSRDGANYGYTF